The 20 T cell receptor beta chains presented below share a single source sample, sequenced in a study of CD8+ T cells in alopecia areata. As for treatment: oral pan-JAK inhibitor, 5-10 mg twice daily. RNA extraction and reverse transcription yielded cDNA as sequencing template. The table came from immunoSEQ multiplex PCR; TCRdb's copy has only in-frame clones and leaves some out. The sample lists 200,000 or so clones, 58% occurring once. The starting material was CD4+ T cells sorted from blood, obtained at week 24, from a patient treated with tofacitinib. The receptors stem from a human donor with alopecia areata.

This clone occurred a few times. This chain uses TRBV13 with TRBJ2-5; no definite D call. The CDR3 is 15 amino acids. The germline CDR1 and CDR2 sequences are PRHDT and FYEKMQ (reference sequence). V gave up 7 bases and J gave up 5 bases, with 20 bases separating them. The CDR3 loop reads CASTRLTGTVETQYF. CDR3 sequence (DNA): TGTGCCAGCACCCGGCTTACGGGTACGGTTGAGACCCAGTACTTC.

The table lists this clone with a few counts. V and J are TRBV13 and TRBJ2-1; 7 nucleotides match TRBD2. CDR3 length: 16 residues. J was trimmed by 1 base and V by 7 bases; bases with no gene match: 10. Germline values: CDR1 PRHDT, CDR2 FYEKMQ (reference sequence). As DNA, the CDR3 is TGTGCCAGCACCCCACCGGGGGGATTTTCCTACAATGAGCAGTTCTTC. This sequence encodes CASTPPGGFSYNEQFF.

The chain joins TRBV5-1 to TRBJ2-7; perhaps TRBD1 as D (5 bases). V lost 4 bases, J lost 3 bases, and 11 bases lay in between. The CDR3 is 13 amino acids. CDR1 and CDR2 (germline): SGHRS, YFSETQ. CDR3 nucleotide sequence: TGCGCCAGCAGCACGGCAGGGATCTACGAGCAGTACTTC. It translates to CASSTAGIYEQYF.

The sample holds one count of this clone. The chain uses TRBV23-1 and TRBJ1-2; D unresolved. TRBV23-1 is identified as an open reading frame with a role that is uncertain. The V and J ends lost 0 bases and 3 bases respectively, with 14 bases between them. The CDR3 runs 16 residues. The DNA of the CDR3 is TGCGCCAGCAGTCAATCTAACAGAAGAGCTTACTATGGCTACACCTTC. It encodes CASSQSNRRAYYGYTF.

The chain couples TRBV7-9 to TRBJ2-7; TRBD1 agrees at 9 bases. The CDR3 has 16 amino acids. Unmatched junction bases numbered 6, after V lost 1 base and J lost 2 bases. The germline V gene has CDR1 SEHNR and CDR2 FQNEAQ (reference sequence). DNA of the CDR3: TGTGCCAGCAGCTTAGGGCCCAGACAGGGGGCCTACGAGCAGTACTTC. Protein: CASSLGPRQGAYEQYF.

The gene calls are TRBV4-2 and TRBJ2-1; D gene uncertain. The germline CDR1 and CDR2 sequences are LGHNA and YNFKEQ. V lost 0 bases and J 4 bases, leaving 19 bases between the germline ends. This CDR3 has 18 residues. The CDR3 region is CASSQDSLRPGIYNEQFF. The CDR3 bases are TGTGCCAGCAGCCAAGATTCGCTGCGGCCTGGGATATACAATGAGCAGTTCTTC.

The chain joins TRBV29-1 to TRBJ1-2, with D perhaps matching TRBD1 (5 bases). CDR1 and CDR2 (germline): SQVTM, ANQGSEA. CDR3 length: 15 residues. V lost 3 bases to trimming and J lost 1 base, with 15 bases between them. CDR3 DNA: TGCAGCGTTGATAAGCCGGGACGACTTAACTATGGCTACACCTTC. Translating gives CSVDKPGRLNYGYTF. Full variable domain (outside the CDR3, taken from reference TRBV29-1 and TRBJ1-2): SAVISQKPSRDICQRGTSLTIQCQVDSQVTMMFWYRQQPGQSLTLIATANQGSEATYESGFVIDKFPISRPNLTFSTLTVSNMSPEDSSIYLCSVDKPGRLNYGYTFGSGTRLTVV.

The genes are TRBV28 and TRBJ2-7; 9 bases fit TRBD2. Unmatched junction bases numbered 8, after V lost 5 bases and J lost 0 bases. The CDR3 is made up of 16 amino acids. Germline CDR1 MDHEN, CDR2 SYDVKM. Here the CDR3 DNA reads TGTGCCAGCAGTCGGCCTAGCGGGACCTCCTCCTACGAGCAGTACTTC. Translating it yields CASSRPSGTSSYEQYF.

This clone was seen a few times. J is TRBJ2-5 and V is TRBV10-3, with 7 bases fitting TRBD1. The V segment lost 9 bases and the J segment 0 bases; nucleotides outside the gene matches: 4. Germline V gene lookup returns CDR1 ENHRY and CDR2 SYGVKD. CDR3 length: 13 amino acids. The DNA for the CDR3 is TGTGCCATTCAACAGGGGTACCAAGAGACCCAGTACTTC. It translates to CAIQQGYQETQYF.

V usage is TRBV19 and J usage is TRBJ1-1, with TRBD1 as a possible D gene (5 bases). V lost 5 bases and J 1 base, leaving 11 bases between the germline ends. The CDR3 runs 14 residues. The V gene's germline CDR1 is LNHDA and CDR2 SQIVND (reference sequence). CDR3 DNA: TGTGCCAGTAGTGGGGCCCTCAGGAACACTGAAGCTTTCTTT. Amino acids: CASSGALRNTEAFF.

The V call is TRBV6-5, the J call TRBJ1-2; a possible D gene is TRBD1 (5 bases). The CDR3 consists of 14 residues. The V end was cut by 6 bases, the J end by 3 bases, with 14 bases between. Germline loops: CDR1 MNHEY, CDR2 SVGAGI. CDR3 sequence (DNA): TGTGCCAGCAGGACAGTGACCGGGGACTATGGCTACACCTTC. Its protein is CASRTVTGDYGYTF.

This clone was found a few times. The genes are TRBV30 and TRBJ2-1; D gene ambiguous. With 5 bases removed from V and 6 bases from J, the gap between germline ends came to 8 bases. This CDR3 region has 11 residues. Germline V gives CDR1 GTSNPN, CDR2 SVGIG (reference sequence). The CDR3 DNA reads TGTGCCTGGGCCCCCCTCAATGAGCAGTTCTTC. It specifies CAWAPLNEQFF. Full variable domain (outside the CDR3, taken from reference TRBV30 and TRBJ2-1): SQTIHQWPATLVQPVGSPLSLECTVEGTSNPNLYWYRQAAGRGLQLLFYSVGIGQISSEVPQNLSASRPQDRQFILSSKKLLLSDSGFYLCAWAPLNEQFFGPGTRLTVL.

V and J are TRBV13 and TRBJ2-7; tentative D call: TRBD1 (5 bases). V lost 2 bases to trimming and J lost 2 bases, with 13 bases between them. The CDR3 sequence is 15 residues long. Germline CDR1 is PRHDT and CDR2 is FYEKMQ (reference sequence). The CDR3 nucleotides are TGTGCCAGCAGCTTAAGTCCACAGGAGCCCTACGAGCAGTACTTC. Translating it yields CASSLSPQEPYEQYF.

The chain links TRBV9 to TRBJ2-5; 7 bases align to TRBD2. Germline V CDR1 and CDR2: SGDLS, YYNGEE. The J segment lost 4 bases and the V segment lost 4 bases, leaving 10 bases of the junction unmatched. The CDR3 is 15 amino acids. The CDR3 bases are TGTGCCAGCAGCCGCGGACTAGTTCCGGGAGAGACCCAGTACTTC. Protein: CASSRGLVPGETQYF.

This clone was found a few times. V and J are TRBV5-1 and TRBJ2-3; D unresolved. Germline CDR1 is SGHRS and CDR2 is YFSETQ. V was cut by 4 bases and J by 1 base, with 4 bases left in between. The CDR3 extends over 12 amino acids. The CDR3 loop reads CASSEGTDTQYF. Written as DNA, the CDR3 is TGCGCCAGCAGCGAGGGCACAGATACGCAGTATTTT.

V gene TRBV25-1 combines with J gene TRBJ2-1; the match to TRBD2 covers 12 bases. After removal of 4 bases from V and 8 bases from J, the junction contained 9 bases not matched to a gene. Per germline, CDR1 MGHDK and CDR2 SYGVNS. This CDR3 is 16 amino acids long. Written as DNA, the CDR3 is TGTGCCAGCAGTGTTAGTACCGGGACTAGCGGGTATGAGCAGTTCTTC. It is translated as CASSVSTGTSGYEQFF.

The chain is built from TRBV29-1 and TRBJ2-7, with D perhaps being TRBD1 or TRBD2 (6 bases each). Trimming removed 6 bases at V and 4 bases at J, with 16 bases between. Germline CDR1 reads SQVTM; CDR2 reads ANQGSEA. The CDR3 contains 13 residues. Written as DNA, the CDR3 is TGCAGCGTCGCGGGACGGACAGCTTACGAGCAGTACTTC. Its protein product is CSVAGRTAYEQYF.

The chain links TRBV29-1 to TRBJ1-2; D call uncertain. Germline values: CDR1 SQVTM, CDR2 ANQGSEA. V dropped 4 bases and J dropped 8 bases, with 11 bases sitting between them. The CDR3 consists of 11 residues. The CDR3 region is CSVVGVAGYTF. CDR3 in DNA: TGCAGCGTTGTGGGAGTTGCGGGCTACACCTTC.

The genes are TRBV29-1 and TRBJ2-7; D not certain. Germline assignment: CDR1 SQVTM and CDR2 ANQGSEA. V lost 7 bases and J 4 bases, leaving 20 bases between the germline ends. CDR3 length equals 14 residues. CDR3 sequence reads: CSALRRRPPYEQYF. In DNA form, the CDR3 reads TGCAGCGCCCTGAGGCGACGACCACCATACGAGCAGTACTTC.

The table lists this clone with a few counts. The V gene is TRBV29-1, the J gene TRBJ1-1, with no clear D. The V end lost 4 bases, the J end lost 2 bases, and 11 bases lay between the germline ends. CDR3 length: 13 residues. The germline CDR1 and CDR2 sequences are SQVTM and ANQGSEA. The CDR3 sequence: CSVVLVGNTEAFF. The DNA for the CDR3 is TGCAGCGTTGTGTTGGTCGGAAACACTGAAGCTTTCTTT.